The 18 T cell receptor beta chains listed next were all sequenced from one sample in a study of OX40 agonist ivuxolimab in advanced cancers. Sequencing was performed with immunoSEQ multiplex PCR; in TCRdb, only in-frame clones are kept and a portion is missing. The sample comprises tens of thousands of clones, about 88% of which are singletons, and approximately 0.28% rests with the top ten. The source was CD4+ or CD8+ T cells sorted from blood, collected in a trial of the OX40 agonist ivuxolimab. Every receptor here comes from an adult with an advanced solid tumor such as melanoma, head and neck, liver or kidney cancer.

This chain uses TRBV11-2 with TRBJ1-4, with 8 positions matching TRBD1. Trimming took 1 base from V and 11 from J; bases not matched to a gene: 15. This CDR3 has 17 residues. Germline V CDR1 and CDR2: SGHAT, FQNNGV. The CDR3 nucleotides are TGTGCCAGCAGCTTAGGCCGCCTAGACAGGGGCTTTTATAAACTGTTTTTT. Its translation is CASSLGRLDRGFYKLFF.

The chain is built from TRBV9 and TRBJ1-6; D gene unclear. V was pared by 4 bases and J by 5 bases, with 10 bases between. The germline gives CDR1 SGDLS, CDR2 YYNGEE. This CDR3 is built from 14 residues. The CDR3 DNA is TGTGCCAGCAGCCCCGCGGTCCATAATTCACCCCTCCACTTT. It specifies CASSPAVHNSPLHF.

This clone was counted a single time. The rearrangement links TRBV2 to TRBJ1-2; D gene ambiguous. The CDR3 covers 13 residues. The V and J ends lost 6 bases and 6 bases respectively, with 14 bases between them. Germline CDR1 is SNHLY and CDR2 is FYNNEI. This chain's CDR3 is CASSSRQNDGYTF. The CDR3 DNA is TGTGCCAGCAGCAGCCGCCAGAACGATGGCTACACCTTC.

V gene TRBV4-1 combines with J gene TRBJ2-7; weak D call: TRBD2 (6 bases). This CDR3 has 15 amino acids. V was trimmed by 0 bases and J by 0 bases, leaving 9 bases between them. The germline CDR1 and CDR2 sequences are MGHRA and YSYEKL. The CDR3 region has the DNA TGCGCCAGCAGCCAAGACGGGCGGGGCTCCTACGAGCAGTACTTC. The encoded protein is CASSQDGRGSYEQYF.

The V call is TRBV7-9, the J call TRBJ1-2; 12 bases agree with TRBD1. The length of the CDR3 is 16 residues. V gave up 2 bases and J gave up 2 bases; unmatched junction bases: 3. Germline CDR1 SEHNR, CDR2 FQNEAQ (reference sequence). The CDR3 DNA sequence: TGTGCCAGCAGCTTAAGGGGACAGGGGGCCAACTATGGCTACACCTTC. Translated: CASSLRGQGANYGYTF.

V gene TRBV7-9 combines with J gene TRBJ2-1; D is unclear. The CDR3 length is 13 residues. The ends were cut back, 1 base at V and 4 bases at J, with 5 bases in the middle. CDR1 is SEHNR, CDR2 FQNEAQ, per germline (reference sequence). The CDR3 bases are TGTGCCAGCAGCTTAGGCGAGTACAATGAGCAGTTCTTC. Translation gives CASSLGEYNEQFF.

This clone was seen a single time. V usage is TRBV10-1 and J usage is TRBJ2-2; unclear D gene. V dropped 8 bases and J dropped 4 bases, with 23 bases sitting between them. Germline values: CDR1 WNHNN, CDR2 SYGVQD (reference sequence). This CDR3 spans 17 amino acids. CDR3 residues: CASANLVGSPGTGELFF. The DNA of the CDR3 is TGCGCCAGCGCTAACTTGGTCGGGTCCCCGGGCACCGGGGAGCTGTTTTTT.

The chain recombines TRBV7-9 with TRBJ2-3; 7 bases are a match to TRBD2. This CDR3 is built from 17 residues. V lost 5 bases and J lost 0; bases outside the gene matches: 11. Germline V CDR1 and CDR2: SEHNR, FQNEAQ (reference sequence). The CDR3 nucleotides are TGTGCCAGCAGCCCGACCCAGCGGGGACCTAGCACAGATACGCAGTATTTT. Its protein is CASSPTQRGPSTDTQYF.

CDR3 coding DNA: TGTGCCATCAGAGGTTTAGCGGCCAACACCGGGGAGCTGTTTTTT. It specifies CAIRGLAANTGELFF. The V and J genes are TRBV10-3 and TRBJ2-2; D might be TRBD2 (6 bases). This CDR3 spans 15 amino acids. Germline lookup yields CDR1 ENHRY and CDR2 SYGVKD. Trimming shortened V by 6 bases and J by 2 bases, and 13 bases separated the two germline ends.

The V gene is TRBV21-1, the J gene TRBJ1-2. TRBV21-1 is flagged as a pseudogene. CDR3 size: 16 residues. The CDR3 region has the DNA TGTGCCAGCAGCAAAAGGGAGGGACCCGAGCTAGGGGGCTACACCTTC. Protein sequence: CASSKREGPELGGYTF.

The V call is TRBV18, the J call TRBJ1-1; D is perhaps TRBD1 (6 bases). The CDR3 length is 13 residues. Germline CDR1 reads KGHSH; CDR2 reads LQKENI. V shed 2 bases and J shed 2 bases, with 6 bases lying between them. This CDR3 is CASSPGTNTEAFF. The CDR3 DNA reads as TGTGCCAGCTCACCAGGGACAAACACTGAAGCTTTCTTT.

This clone was observed once. The rearrangement joins TRBV16 to TRBJ2-3; no reliable D call. This CDR3 comprises 14 residues. The V and J ends lost 2 bases and 5 bases respectively, with 11 bases between them. Germline loops: CDR1 KGHSY, CDR2 FQNENV. CDR3 in DNA: TGTGCCAGCAGCCAAGGAATAGACTTAGATACGCAGTATTTT. This encodes CASSQGIDLDTQYF.

The chain combines TRBV5-4 with TRBJ1-2, with 9 bases identical to TRBD1. CDR1 is SGHNT, CDR2 YYREEE, per germline (reference sequence). V gave up 0 bases and J gave up 6 bases; unmatched junction bases: 0. This CDR3 is 13 amino acids long. The CDR3 sequence: CASSLGQGDGYTF. The DNA of the CDR3 is TGTGCCAGCAGCTTGGGACAGGGGGATGGCTACACCTTC.

This chain links TRBV9 with TRBJ2-5, with no clear D. The germline V gene has CDR1 SGDLS and CDR2 YYNGEE. V lost 3 bases, J lost 2 bases, and 8 bases lay in between. The CDR3 covers 13 residues. CDR3 nucleotide sequence: TGTGCCAGCAGCGGGGCACCTCAAGAGACCCAGTACTTC. It codes for CASSGAPQETQYF.

This clone is a singleton in its sample. The V gene is TRBV5-4, the J gene TRBJ1-1, with D perhaps matching TRBD1 (5 bases). V lost 3 bases and J 3 bases, leaving 12 bases between the germline ends. Germline-derived CDR1 and CDR2 are SGHNT and YYREEE (reference sequence). The CDR3 spans 14 residues. The CDR3 sequence is CASSSFSGHTEAFF. CDR3 nucleotide sequence: TGTGCCAGCAGCTCCTTTTCAGGGCACACTGAAGCTTTCTTT.

The genes are TRBV19 and TRBJ2-2; no firm D call. The V and J ends lost 5 bases and 6 bases respectively, with 10 bases between them. The CDR3 contains 13 residues. Germline V lookup: CDR1 LNHDA, CDR2 SQIVND (reference sequence). The CDR3: CASSPFSPGELFF. The CDR3 coding sequence is TGTGCCAGTAGTCCATTCTCACCCGGGGAGCTGTTTTTT.

This clone was detected only a few times. The rearrangement uses TRBV5-1 and TRBJ2-2; D is undetermined. The CDR3 consists of 15 residues. From germline, CDR1 is SGHRS and CDR2 YFSETQ. The V gene lost 4 bases and the J gene lost 4 bases, with 14 bases spanning the gap. The CDR3 DNA follows: TGCGCCAGCAGCCTAGACACCCGAGGCACCGGGGAGCTGTTTTTT. As protein: CASSLDTRGTGELFF.

The V gene is TRBV6-1, the J gene TRBJ1-2; D remains unclear. The germline V gene has CDR1 MNHNS and CDR2 SASEGT. The CDR3 is made up of 13 amino acids. Trimming removed 6 bases at V and 8 bases at J, with 16 bases between. The CDR3 sequence is CASSPRGVNGYTF. The CDR3 DNA sequence: TGTGCCAGCAGCCCAAGAGGCGTTAACGGCTACACCTTC.